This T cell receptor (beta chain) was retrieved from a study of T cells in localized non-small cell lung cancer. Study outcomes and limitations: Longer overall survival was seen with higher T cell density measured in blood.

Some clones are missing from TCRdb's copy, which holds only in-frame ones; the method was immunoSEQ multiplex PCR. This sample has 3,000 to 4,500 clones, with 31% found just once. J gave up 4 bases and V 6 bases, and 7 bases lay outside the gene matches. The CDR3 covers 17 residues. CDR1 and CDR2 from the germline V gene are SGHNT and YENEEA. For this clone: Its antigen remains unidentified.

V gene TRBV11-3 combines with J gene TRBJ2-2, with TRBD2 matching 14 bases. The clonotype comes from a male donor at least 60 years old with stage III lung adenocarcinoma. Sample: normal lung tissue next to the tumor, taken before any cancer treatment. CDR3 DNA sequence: TGTGCCAGCAGGGCACCGGGACTAGCGGGAGTCACCGGGGAGCTGTTTTTT. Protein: CASRAPGLAGVTGELFF.